This note documents a single TCR beta chain sequence. The antigen remains unidentified. The data were obtained in a study of T cells after yellow fever vaccination. In the study overall: Preparation of the low-cell-number fractions used SMART-Seq v4 Ultra Low Input.

Points from the study as a whole: The secondary response was weaker, and its peak arrived faster, on day 5 versus 15. Most primary-vaccination clones reappeared after the booster (approximately 95% CD4, around 88% CD8).

By 5'RACE template switching, TCR cDNA was produced, with a universal primer site and UMIs added in the process. TCRdb reanalysed the 5' RACE reads using MiXCR and keeps one entry per CDR3 protein. Altogether 450,000 to 600,000 distinct CDR3 sequences are present, around 17% being singletons, with the ten largest covering 15% to 20%. The germline V gene encodes CDR1 SGHVS and CDR2 FNYEAQ. V lost 1 base and J lost 4; bases outside the gene matches: 9. This CDR3 contains 17 residues. The source of this sequence is a man younger than 35 who received the YFV17D yellow fever vaccine. The sample here was PBMCs, taken about 5 days after the first yellow fever vaccination. The rearrangement joins TRBV7-6 to TRBJ1-5; TRBD1 matches at 8 bases. The CDR3: CASSLVWNRGENQPQHF. In DNA form, the CDR3 reads TGTGCCAGCAGCTTAGTTTGGAACAGGGGGGAAAATCAGCCCCAGCATTTT.